This T cell receptor (beta chain) is from a study of T cell repertoires in cytomegalovirus infection (dated by TCRdb to 2018 to 2020). Background on the whole study: Recently identified HLA-C-restricted CMV epitopes, whose presentation resists viral immunomodulation, were targeted by peptide stimulations together with well-studied HLA-B-restricted epitopes. Donor HLA type was relevant to the analysis, as public TCR beta signatures indicated carriage of CMV infection together with the matching HLA type. The paper as a whole reports these results and caveats: In both this cohort and an independent cohort of more than 350 donors, the cumulative frequency of public TCR beta family members distinguished carriers of CMV infection plus the relevant HLA type. The ex vivo response was dominated by HLA-C-restricted CMV-specific TCR beta clonotypes, which also provided the single most frequent clonotype in two of eight donors.

The CDR3 sequence holds 15 residues, the cysteine and phenylalanine included. Only the CDR3 DNA is retained, 45 bases long and in frame from the first base. Trimming at the junction amounts to 4 bases on V and 2 bases on J, and the germline ends lie 13 bases apart. The germline V gene (reference sequence) gives CDR1 as LGHDT and CDR2 as YNNKEL. The sequencer was an Illumina HiSeq 1500. TCRdb applied fastp at Q25 and MiXCR to the public reads, then kept only in-frame beta chains. Rows merge per CDR3 protein into single entries with the most common DNA and genes. This sample has roughly 920,000 distinct CDR3 sequences in its table, and approximately 33% of those were observed once. About an eighth of the sample goes to the ten largest clones. Worth noting for this clonotype: The antigen it binds to is not known. No quality values exist for individual bases; no much larger clone is one base distant.

Explained via the paper, the treatment or condition label denotes: in vitro stimulation with specific CMV peptide epitopes to enrich CMV-specific T cells. The rearranged chain carries TRBV3-1 and TRBJ2-3; a tentative D match to TRBD1 spans 6 bases. The specimen comprised cultured CD8+ T cells from PBMCs, sampled from culture after CMV antigen stimulation. The clonotype comes from a human donor in good health (CMV status not recorded). Some clones in this sample may be carry-over from other donors' samples. The bases are TGTGCCAGCAGCCTAGGACAGCTCTACACAGATACGCAGTATTTT. This encodes CASSLGQLYTDTQYF.